The T cell receptor beta chain under discussion was sequenced for a study of control samples from healthy donors and cancer patients. V was pared by 8 bases and J by 0 bases, with 14 bases between. CDR1 is MNHEY and CDR2 is SVGAGI in the germline V gene. CDR3 length: 14 residues. Assay: immunoSEQ multiplex PCR; the TCRdb copy retains only in-frame clones and omits some. The sample comprises about 130,000 clones, approximately 90% of which are singletons, and 3% to 3.5% rests with the top ten. The source of this sequence is a man aged 45-65 years in good health. The J gene is TRBJ2-7, the V gene TRBV6-5; D is tentatively TRBD1 or TRBD2 (5 bases each). Sample: blood. For the CDR3, the DNA is TGTGCCAGCCTGGGACGTAAGAGCTCCTACGAGCAGTACTTC. Translated: CASLGRKSSYEQYF.